This T cell receptor (beta chain) was sequenced in a study of technical replicates of blood from several donors. This CDR3 is built from 18 residues. V lost 0 bases, J lost 4 bases, and 22 bases lay in between. From germline, CDR1 is SGDLS and CDR2 YYNGEE. The assay was immunoSEQ multiplex PCR, and TCRdb's table has in-frame clones only and misses some. The sample holds around 64,000 clones; just under 95% are singletons and the top ten take under 5.5%. Sequenced: PBMCs. V and J are TRBV9 and TRBJ2-5, with TRBD1 as a possible D gene (7 bases). The source of this sequence is a human donor in good health. Some clones in this sample may be carry-over from other donors' samples. This CDR3 reads CASSVGEWEQGRGETQYF. CDR3 nucleotides: TGTGCCAGCAGCGTAGGGGAGTGGGAACAGGGGCGGGGAGAGACCCAGTACTTC.